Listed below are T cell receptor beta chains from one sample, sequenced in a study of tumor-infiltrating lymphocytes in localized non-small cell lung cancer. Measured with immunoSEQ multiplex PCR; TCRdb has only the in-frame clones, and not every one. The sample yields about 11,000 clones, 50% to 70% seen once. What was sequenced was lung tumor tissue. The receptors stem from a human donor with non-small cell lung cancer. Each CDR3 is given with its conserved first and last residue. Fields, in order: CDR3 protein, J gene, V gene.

CDR3 protein: CAWSGTGTGIGQYF
J gene: TRBJ2-7
V gene: TRBV30

CDR3 protein: CSVVDQGPDTQYF
J gene: TRBJ2-3
V gene: TRBV29-1

CDR3 protein: CASSVGQGENQPQHF
J gene: TRBJ1-5
V gene: TRBV9

CDR3 protein: CASSVQGLNSPLHF
J gene: TRBJ1-6
V gene: TRBV19

CDR3 protein: CASSLFPSRYTF
J gene: TRBJ1-2
V gene: TRBV11-2

CDR3 protein: CASSASGWENIQYF
J gene: TRBJ2-4
V gene: TRBV10-1

CDR3 protein: CASSLVRGVTEAFF
J gene: TRBJ1-1
V gene: TRBV11-2

CDR3 protein: CATSIGTDYGYTF
J gene: TRBJ1-2
V gene: TRBV15

CDR3 protein: CASSPLADYNEQFF
J gene: TRBJ2-1
V gene: TRBV4-2

CDR3 protein: CASSIGGTGFNQPQHF
J gene: TRBJ1-5
V gene: TRBV5-6

CDR3 protein: CASSLRSVGLGQGSQPQHF
J gene: TRBJ1-5
V gene: TRBV7-2

CDR3 protein: CSAPLYNEQFF
J gene: TRBJ2-1
V gene: TRBV20-1

CDR3 protein: CASSESGGGTQYF
J gene: TRBJ2-3
V gene: TRBV6-1

CDR3 protein: CASSFSGKYGYTF
J gene: TRBJ1-2
V gene: TRBV7-9

CDR3 protein: CASEQGVGAQYF
J gene: TRBJ2-3
V gene: TRBV30

CDR3 protein: CASSGPGQGATTYEQYF
J gene: TRBJ2-7
V gene: TRBV10-2

CDR3 protein: CASSPQGYEQFF
J gene: TRBJ2-1
V gene: TRBV18

CDR3 protein: CASSMIQGNTGELFF
J gene: TRBJ2-2
V gene: TRBV19

CDR3 protein: CASSGDRVGTNEKLFF
J gene: TRBJ1-4
V gene: TRBV6-1

CDR3 protein: CASSLVAGTDTQYF
J gene: TRBJ2-3
V gene: TRBV7-2

CDR3 protein: CASSLYRTENNSPLHF
J gene: TRBJ1-6
V gene: TRBV7-2

CDR3 protein: CASSLVYGTTGPGNTIYF
J gene: TRBJ1-3
V gene: TRBV5-6

CDR3 protein: CAWRGLGQQYF
J gene: TRBJ2-7
V gene: TRBV30

CDR3 protein: CASSFQGGYGYTF
J gene: TRBJ1-2
V gene: TRBV27

CDR3 protein: CASSQDLAGGYATRQYF
J gene: TRBJ2-7
V gene: TRBV4-2

CDR3 protein: CAWSVGLALNEQFF
J gene: TRBJ2-1
V gene: TRBV30

CDR3 protein: CASSLDRVEKLFF
J gene: TRBJ1-4
V gene: TRBV5-4

CDR3 protein: CASSYSRDTGYEQYF
J gene: TRBJ2-7
V gene: TRBV6-5

CDR3 protein: CASSYARTGELFF
J gene: TRBJ2-2
V gene: TRBV6-5

CDR3 protein: CSATGQAPQYF
J gene: TRBJ2-5
V gene: TRBV20-1

CDR3 protein: CASSQDSNQPQHF
J gene: TRBJ1-5
V gene: TRBV4-3

CDR3 protein: CASSVGRGVDSPLHF
J gene: TRBJ1-6
V gene: TRBV2

CDR3 protein: CAWTGGGDEKLFF
J gene: TRBJ1-4
V gene: TRBV30

CDR3 protein: CASSLRHGNEYGYTF
J gene: TRBJ1-2
V gene: TRBV5-1

CDR3 protein: CASSRWEYGYTF
J gene: TRBJ1-2
V gene: TRBV18

CDR3 protein: CASSQDSSAGGGETQYF
J gene: TRBJ2-5
V gene: TRBV4-3

CDR3 protein: CASSGLGESTDTQYF
J gene: TRBJ2-3
V gene: TRBV28

CDR3 protein: CASSQELAGGFDTQYF
J gene: TRBJ2-3
V gene: TRBV4-3

CDR3 protein: CASSPGVGTEAFF
J gene: TRBJ1-1
V gene: TRBV18

CDR3 protein: CASSLSGTTSYEQYF
J gene: TRBJ2-7
V gene: TRBV7-9

CDR3 protein: CASSEEVSLYGYTF
J gene: TRBJ1-2
V gene: TRBV6-1

CDR3 protein: CASSSKQDYEQYF
J gene: TRBJ2-7
V gene: TRBV19

CDR3 protein: CASGTTRQGGSYEQYF
J gene: TRBJ2-7
V gene: TRBV12-5

CDR3 protein: CASGITTQYF
J gene: TRBJ2-3
V gene: TRBV27

CDR3 protein: CASSYSRQLNSPLHF
J gene: TRBJ1-6
V gene: TRBV6-9

CDR3 protein: CASSLKRDGPYTF
J gene: TRBJ1-2
V gene: TRBV6-5

CDR3 protein: CASRGGQTSYEQYF
J gene: TRBJ2-7
V gene: TRBV7-9

CDR3 protein: CSVDDPDSFYGYTF
J gene: TRBJ1-2
V gene: TRBV29-1